Presented here are 13 T cell receptor beta chains from one specimen sequenced in a study of blood T cell repertoires in COVID-19. Sequenced by immunoSEQ multiplex PCR; TCRdb stores in-frame clones only, minus some. The sample carries around 70,000 clones, more than 90% recorded once. The sample consisted of peripheral blood. These receptors came from a human donor in a cohort sampled during active COVID-19.

This rearrangement joins TRBV2 to TRBJ2-3; 8 bases fit TRBD2. Germline V lookup: CDR1 SNHLY, CDR2 FYNNEI. There are 12 residues in the CDR3. Germline trimming cut 7 bases from V and 4 bases from J; bases unmatched to any gene: 1. CDR3 amino acids: CASKRESDTQYF. The CDR3 DNA reads TGTGCCAGCAAGCGGGAGTCAGATACGCAGTATTTT.

The gene calls are TRBV18 and TRBJ2-7; the match to TRBD1 covers 12 bases. Unmatched junction bases numbered 3, after V lost 3 bases and J lost 6 bases. CDR1 is KGHSH and CDR2 is LQKENI in the germline V gene. CDR3 length: 14 residues. The CDR3 DNA is TGTGCCAGCTCACCTTCGGGACAGGGGGCCGAGCAGTACTTC. This translates into CASSPSGQGAEQYF.

This clone was seen more than once but under ten times. The chain employs TRBV7-9 and TRBJ2-1, with TRBD2 identical over 10 bases. The V segment lost 0 bases and the J segment 6 bases; nucleotides outside the gene matches: 2. CDR3 length: 15 residues. Germline CDR1 reads SEHNR; CDR2 reads FQNEAQ (reference sequence). This chain's CDR3 is CASSLASGRANEQFF. The CDR3 DNA follows: TGTGCCAGCAGCTTAGCCAGCGGGAGGGCCAATGAGCAGTTCTTC.

The chain recombines TRBV19 with TRBJ2-5; 9 bases match TRBD1. The CDR3 runs to 16 residues. Germline-derived CDR1 and CDR2 are LNHDA and SQIVND (reference sequence). V was pared by 2 bases and J by 4 bases, with 8 bases of the junction left unmatched. CDR3 residues: CASSISWDREVETQYF. As DNA, the CDR3 is TGTGCCAGTAGTATATCCTGGGACAGGGAAGTAGAGACCCAGTACTTC.

The chain is built from TRBV7-2 and TRBJ2-5; 13 bases agree with TRBD2. Trimming at V came to 4 bases and at J to 2 bases, leaving 4 bases not matched to a gene. CDR1 is SGHTA and CDR2 is FQGNSA in the germline V gene. The CDR3 sequence is 16 residues long. The CDR3 coding sequence is TGTGCCAGCAGCTCGACTAGCGGGAGGTATCAAGAGACCCAGTACTTC. It encodes CASSSTSGRYQETQYF. Full variable domain (rest looked up from reference TRBV7-2 and TRBJ2-5): GAGVSQSPSNKVTEKGKDVELRCDPISGHTALYWYRQSLGQGLEFLIYFQGNSAPDKSGLPSDRFSAERTGGSVSTLTIQRTQQEDSAVYLCASSSTSGRYQETQYFGPGTRLLVL.

The genes are TRBV19 and TRBJ2-3, with a possible D match to TRBD2 (5 bases). This CDR3 is built from 16 residues. The germline V and J ends were trimmed by 6 bases and 0 bases, with 16 bases remaining between them. Germline V gene sequence: CDR1 LNHDA, CDR2 SQIVND (reference sequence). The CDR3 DNA sequence: TGTGCCAGTAGGTCGGGGTTTCGGCTTAGCACAGATACGCAGTATTTT. It translates to CASRSGFRLSTDTQYF.

The chain is built from TRBV11-2 and TRBJ2-1; 8 bases are shared with TRBD2. From germline, CDR1 is SGHAT and CDR2 FQNNGV. The CDR3 runs to 16 residues. V lost 6 bases and J lost 0; bases outside the gene matches: 7. The CDR3 sequence is CASRRSGGSSYNEQFF. CDR3 sequence (DNA): TGTGCCAGCAGACGGAGCGGGGGTAGCTCCTACAATGAGCAGTTCTTC. Full variable domain (missing parts from reference TRBV11-2 and TRBJ2-1): EAGVAQSPRYKIIEKRQSVAFWCNPISGHATLYWYQQILGQGPKLLIQFQNNGVVDDSQLPKDRFSAERLKGVDSTLKIQPAKLEDSAVYLCASRRSGGSSYNEQFFGPGTRLTVL.

The chain employs TRBV24-1 and TRBJ2-1; TRBD2 matches 9 bases. V lost 4 bases to trimming and J lost 6 bases; unmatched junction nucleotides: 6. Per germline, CDR1 KGHDR and CDR2 SFDVKD. The CDR3 consists of 15 residues. The CDR3 protein is CATSDVSGRGNEQFF. DNA for the CDR3: TGTGCCACCAGTGACGTTAGCGGGAGAGGCAATGAGCAGTTCTTC.

The CDR3 DNA sequence: TGTGCCAGCAGTCCGGACAGGGTAGGGGAAAAACTGTTTTTT. Residues: CASSPDRVGEKLFF. The chain links TRBV27 to TRBJ1-4; 8 nucleotides line up with TRBD1. The V gene's germline CDR1 is MNHEY and CDR2 SMNVEV (reference sequence). The CDR3 consists of 14 residues. The V and J ends lost 5 bases and 8 bases, in that order; junction bases with no gene match: 7.

The chain combines TRBV12-3 or TRBV12-4 with TRBJ2-5; 8 positions agree with TRBD1. CDR3 length: 13 residues. The V segment lost 7 bases and the J segment 4 bases; nucleotides outside the gene matches: 5. The CDR3 region is CASTGQVGETQYF. The CDR3 DNA reads as TGTGCCAGCACGGGACAGGTGGGAGAGACCCAGTACTTC.

J is TRBJ2-7 and V is TRBV9, with 10 bases that match TRBD2. Germline V gene data show CDR1 as SGDLS and CDR2 as YYNGEE. Losses at the gene ends were 4 bases for V and 2 bases for J; bases not matched to a gene: 9. The CDR3 runs 16 residues. The CDR3 loop is CASSHKRTSGTYEQYF. For the CDR3, the DNA is TGTGCCAGCAGCCATAAGCGGACTAGCGGCACCTACGAGCAGTACTTC.

V and J are TRBV6-2 or TRBV6-3 and TRBJ2-3; a possible D gene is TRBD1 (7 bases). The ends were cut back, 0 bases at V and 4 bases at J, with 20 bases in the middle. CDR1 is MNHEY, CDR2 SVGEGT, per germline. This CDR3 is built from 18 residues. CDR3 sequence (DNA): TGTGCCAGCAGTTACTCGATTCTCTTACTCAGGGGGGCAGATACGCAGTATTTT. Amino acid sequence: CASSYSILLLRGADTQYF.

Here the CDR3 reads CASSLAGRDGYTF. The CDR3 DNA sequence: TGTGCCAGCAGCTTAGCGGGCCGCGATGGCTACACCTTC. The chain links TRBV7-8 to TRBJ1-2; D is unresolved. Trimming shortened V by 0 bases and J by 6 bases, and 8 bases separated the two germline ends. The CDR3 spans 13 residues. The germline V gene has CDR1 SGHVS and CDR2 FQNEAQ.